This is a list of T cell receptor beta chains from one sample in a study of CD8+CD57+ T cells in acquired aplastic anemia. TCRdb re-analysed the reads in MiXCR, keeping a single row per CDR3 protein. The sample has 200,000 to 300,000 distinct CDR3 sequences; approximately 50% are singletons. Source material: sorted CD4+, CD8+, or CD8+CD57+ T cells (not recorded which) from PBMCs. These receptors all come from a human donor with aplastic anemia. Each CDR3 is given with its conserved first and last residue. The D gene is left open where the match is weak. The listing skips clone size in some rows; elsewhere it reads once, few, many or a size class.

v_call	j_call	d_call	cdr3_length	clone_size	cdr3_nt	cdr3_aa
TRBV9	TRBJ1-1	TRBD1	14	many	TGTGCCAGCAGCCCCAAGGGGGCGAGTACTGAAGCTTTCTTT	CASSPKGASTEAFF
TRBV20-1	TRBJ2-5	TRBD1	15	-	TGCAGTGCTAGGGCGGGACAGGGGAGGGAAGAGACCCAGTACTTC	CSARAGQGREETQYF
TRBV7-9	TRBJ1-1	-	15	many	TGTGCCAGCAGCTCCCAAGGGTCCGTAAGGACTGAAGCTTTCTTT	CASSSQGSVRTEAFF
TRBV25-1	TRBJ1-6	TRBD1	19	-	TGTGCCAGCAGTGAAAGTATCGGCGGGACAGGGGCGGGGAATTCACCCCTCCACTTT	CASSESIGGTGAGNSPLHF
TRBV24-1	TRBJ2-7	TRBD1	14	-	TGTGCCACCAGTGATCGGGACAGTGCCTACGAGCAGTACTTC	CATSDRDSAYEQYF
TRBV10-3	TRBJ1-1	TRBD1	13	-	TGTGCCATCATGGAGCAGGGGGCCCCTGAAGCTTTCTTT	CAIMEQGAPEAFF
TRBV19	TRBJ2-7	TRBD1	13	many	TGTGCCAGTAGTACCCGACAGGGCTACGAGCAGTACTTC	CASSTRQGYEQYF
TRBV20-1	TRBJ1-1	-	13	many	TGCAGTGCTAGAGGAGTGAGGGACACTGAAGCTTTCTTT	CSARGVRDTEAFF
TRBV19	TRBJ1-6	-	14	many	TGTGCCAGTAGTACAGGACCATTAGACTCACCCCTCCACTTT	CASSTGPLDSPLHF
TRBV6-5	TRBJ2-3	TRBD2	15	-	TGTGCCAGCAGTTACTCGAGGCGGGAGGGCGCGGTGCAGTATTTT	CASSYSRREGAVQYF
TRBV7-3	TRBJ2-7	-	13	many	TGTGCCAGCAGCCAACCCACAGGGTTGGAGCAGTACTTC	CASSQPTGLEQYF
TRBV4-1	TRBJ2-7	TRBD2	18	many	TGCGCCAGCAGCCCCCCGTCTAGCGGGAGGATGTTTGGGGACGAGCAGTACTTC	CASSPPSSGRMFGDEQYF
TRBV7-9	TRBJ1-3	TRBD1	16	many	TGTGCCAGCAGCTTCCCAGACAGGGAGGTTGGAAACACCATATATTTT	CASSFPDREVGNTIYF
TRBV19	TRBJ2-5	-	16	many	TGTGCCAGTAGTAACCCGAAAACAGGGTTGGGAGAGACCCAGTACTTC	CASSNPKTGLGETQYF
TRBV29-1	TRBJ2-1	TRBD1	13	-	TGCAGCGTTGCGGGACAGGGGCACGATGAGCAGTTCTTC	CSVAGQGHDEQFF
TRBV2	TRBJ1-2	-	12	-	TGTGCCAGCAGAGGGGGGGCTTGGGCCTACACCTTC	CASRGGAWAYTF
TRBV29-1	TRBJ2-3	-	18	-	TGCAGCGTTGAGATCATCGCGGACATTTGGAGCGGGTTAGATACGCAGTATTTT	CSVEIIADIWSGLDTQYF
TRBV6-5	TRBJ2-5	-	13	-	TGTGCCAGTAGCGGCTCCGGCACGGAGACCCAGTACTTC	CASSGSGTETQYF
TRBV20-1	TRBJ2-7	TRBD2	17	-	TGCAGTGCTAGGGGGGGACTAGCGGGAGGGCGGAGCTACGAGCAGTACTTC	CSARGGLAGGRSYEQYF
TRBV25-1	TRBJ2-7	-	15	-	TGTGCCAGCAGTTTAAAACAGGGTATCTCCTACGAGCAGTACTTC	CASSLKQGISYEQYF
TRBV9	TRBJ2-1	TRBD2	17	many	TGTGCCAGCAGCGTAAATCCTAGCGGGGGTTCCTACAATGAGCAGTTCTTC	CASSVNPSGGSYNEQFF
TRBV6-4	TRBJ2-3	-	15	many	TGTGCCAGCAGCCCGACAGGAGACAGCACAGATACGCAGTATTTT	CASSPTGDSTDTQYF
TRBV12-3/TRBV12-4	TRBJ1-1	TRBD1	12	-	TGTGCCAGCAGCCTGGGACAGGGGAGAGCTTTCTTT	CASSLGQGRAFF
TRBV9	TRBJ1-5	-	15	few	TGTGCCAGCAGCCCGGGTGGTTTCGGCAATCAGCCCCAGCATTTT	CASSPGGFGNQPQHF